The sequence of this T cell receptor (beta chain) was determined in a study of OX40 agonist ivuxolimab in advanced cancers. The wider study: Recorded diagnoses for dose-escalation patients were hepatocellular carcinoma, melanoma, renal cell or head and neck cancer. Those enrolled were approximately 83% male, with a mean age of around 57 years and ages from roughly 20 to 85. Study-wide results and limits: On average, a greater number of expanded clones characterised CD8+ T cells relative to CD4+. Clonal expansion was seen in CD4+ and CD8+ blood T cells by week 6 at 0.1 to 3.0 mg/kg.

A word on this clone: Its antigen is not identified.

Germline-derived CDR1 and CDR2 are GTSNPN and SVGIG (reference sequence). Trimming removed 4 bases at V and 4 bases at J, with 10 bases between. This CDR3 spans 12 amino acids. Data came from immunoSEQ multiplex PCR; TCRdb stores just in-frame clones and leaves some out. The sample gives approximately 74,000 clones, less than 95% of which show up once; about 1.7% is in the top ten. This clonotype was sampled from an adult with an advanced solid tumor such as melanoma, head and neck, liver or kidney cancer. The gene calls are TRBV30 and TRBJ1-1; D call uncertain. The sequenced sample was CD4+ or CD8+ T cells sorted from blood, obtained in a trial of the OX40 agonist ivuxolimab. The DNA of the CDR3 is TGTGCCTGGATCGGTGTAGGCACTGAAGCTTTCTTT. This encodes CAWIGVGTEAFF.